These T cell receptor beta chains were read from a single sample in a study of blood T cell repertoires in COVID-19. Here immunoSEQ multiplex PCR was the method, and the copy in TCRdb shows in-frame clones only, minus some. The sample includes roughly 59,000 clones, roughly 80% seen only once; the top ten take roughly 9.8%. Sequencing was carried out using peripheral blood. The receptors shown here come from a human donor in a cohort sampled during active COVID-19. Each CDR3 is given with its conserved first and last residue. A D gene is named only where the DNA matches it firmly. A row's size may be missing; if present it is once, few, many or a size class.

d_gene	abundance	j_gene	v_gene	CDR3aa	CDR3nt
-	-	TRBJ2-2	TRBV25-1	CASSAGSKREELFF	TGTGCCAGCAGTGCGGGCAGTAAGAGGGAGGAGCTGTTTTTT
TRBD2	-	TRBJ2-2	TRBV5-1	CASSLVGGDTGELFF	TGCGCCAGCAGCTTGGTTGGGGGGGACACCGGGGAGCTGTTTTTT
TRBD1	once	TRBJ2-7	TRBV24-1	CATSDAGTAKPYEQYF	TGTGCCACCAGTGATGCAGGGACAGCCAAGCCCTACGAGCAGTACTTC
-	few	TRBJ2-6	TRBV5-4	CASRQDVPGANVLTF	TGTGCCAGCAGACAGGATGTGCCCGGGGCCAACGTCCTGACTTTC
-	-	TRBJ1-5	TRBV21-1	CASSDGTGRQPQHF	TGTGCCAGCAGCGACGGGACAGGCAGGCAGCCCCAGCATTTT
-	-	TRBJ1-1	TRBV30	CAWERGTEAFF	TGTGCCTGGGAGAGGGGGACTGAAGCTTTCTTT
-	-	TRBJ1-2	TRBV10-2	CASSPPGDYGYTF	TGCGCCAGCAGCCCGCCAGGGGACTATGGCTACACCTTC
TRBD1	-	TRBJ2-1	TRBV9	CASSARTGANEQFF	TGTGCCAGCAGCGCCCGGACAGGGGCCAATGAGCAGTTCTTC
TRBD2	-	TRBJ2-7	TRBV24-1	CATSDPGLAYEQYF	TGTGCCACCAGTGATCCCGGACTAGCCTACGAGCAGTACTTC
TRBD1	-	TRBJ2-3	TRBV13	CASSLTGGPWVPDTQYF	TGTGCCAGCAGCTTAACAGGGGGCCCTTGGGTGCCAGATACGCAGTATTTT
TRBD2	-	TRBJ2-1	TRBV7-6	CASSPTRPGLAGHEQFF	TGTGCCAGCAGCCCAACCAGACCGGGACTAGCGGGACATGAGCAGTTCTTC
-	-	TRBJ2-7	TRBV6-2/TRBV6-3	CASSYSRVTEQYF	TGTGCCAGCAGTTACTCGAGGGTTACCGAGCAGTACTTC
TRBD2	-	TRBJ2-7	TRBV6-1	CASSVREEGVRGEQYF	TGTGCCAGCAGTGTTCGGGAGGAAGGGGTACGCGGCGAGCAGTACTTC
TRBD1	-	TRBJ1-1	TRBV5-1	CASSLQGAGNTEAFF	TGCGCCAGCAGCCTCCAGGGGGCGGGGAACACTGAAGCTTTCTTT
TRBD2	-	TRBJ2-5	TRBV9	CASSPGGSGDQETQYF	TGTGCCAGCAGCCCGGGGGGTAGCGGAGATCAAGAGACCCAGTACTTC
-	-	TRBJ1-2	TRBV5-5	CASSLAGNYGYTF	TGTGCCAGCAGCTTGGCAGGGAACTATGGCTACACCTTC
-	-	TRBJ2-2	TRBV9	CASSVAGGTNTGELFF	TGTGCCAGCAGCGTAGCGGGGGGCACAAACACCGGGGAGCTGTTTTTT
-	-	TRBJ2-3	TRBV5-1	CASSTGSVGDTQYF	TGCGCCAGCAGCACAGGGTCCGTCGGAGATACGCAGTATTTT
TRBD2	few	TRBJ2-3	TRBV27	CASSLMGTSGSTDTQYF	TGTGCCAGCAGTTTAATGGGGACTAGCGGGAGCACAGATACGCAGTATTTT
-	-	TRBJ1-1	TRBV7-2	CASSTQENTEAFF	TGTGCCAGCAGCACGCAGGAGAACACTGAAGCTTTCTTT
-	-	TRBJ2-7	TRBV28	CASSPSFPPYEQYF	TGTGCCAGCAGTCCCTCCTTCCCCCCCTACGAGCAGTACTTC
-	-	TRBJ1-6	TRBV21-1	CAGGTPLHF	TGTGCCGGGGGGACACCCCTCCACTTT
-	-	TRBJ2-5	TRBV21-1	CASSKRVGQGARETQYF	-
-	-	TRBJ1-2	TRBV6-5	CASSIVLGGGGYTF	TGTGCCAGCAGTATTGTTCTGGGGGGGGGTGGCTACACCTTC
-	-	TRBJ1-6	TRBV25-1	CASRGGSGVFKDNSPLHF	TGTGCCAGCAGGGGGGGGTCGGGAGTTTTTAAGGATAATTCACCCCTCCACTTT
-	few	TRBJ1-4	TRBV4-2	CASSPSNEKLFF	TGTGCCAGCAGCCCCTCTAATGAAAAACTGTTTTTT
TRBD1	-	TRBJ2-2	TRBV11-2	CASSLSQGAWAGELFF	TGTGCCAGCAGCTTATCTCAGGGGGCGTGGGCCGGGGAGCTGTTTTTT
TRBD1	-	TRBJ2-5	TRBV19	CASSPRRQGNVQETQYF	TGTGCCAGTAGCCCACGGAGACAGGGAAACGTTCAAGAGACCCAGTACTTC
-	-	TRBJ1-1	TRBV2	CASIKFGGIAEAFF	TGTGCCAGCATTAAGTTCGGGGGTATCGCTGAAGCTTTCTTT
-	-	TRBJ2-1	TRBV4-3	CASSQGEGDTYNEQFF	TGCGCCAGCAGCCAAGGGGAAGGGGACACCTACAATGAGCAGTTCTTC
-	-	TRBJ2-1	TRBV19	CASRETAGLYNEQFF	TGTGCCAGTAGAGAAACAGCGGGCCTATACAATGAGCAGTTCTTC
-	-	TRBJ1-1	TRBV10-3	CAISDRGGRSEAFF	TGTGCCATCAGTGACAGGGGAGGGAGATCTGAAGCTTTCTTT
TRBD1	-	TRBJ1-2	TRBV7-9	CASSRSTGEGYTF	TGTGCCAGCAGCCGATCAACAGGGGAGGGCTACACCTTC
TRBD2	-	TRBJ2-5	TRBV4-2	CASSQIGLAGGPQETQYF	TGTGCCAGCAGCCAGATAGGGCTAGCGGGAGGCCCCCAGGAGACCCAGTACTTC
TRBD2	-	TRBJ2-1	TRBV19	CASSSDKAGTSGRAVIHEQFF	TGTGCCAGTAGTTCAGACAAAGCCGGGACTAGCGGGAGGGCCGTAATCCATGAGCAGTTCTTC
TRBD2	-	TRBJ2-3	TRBV7-2	CASSPAGVRTDTQYF	TGTGCCAGCAGCCCAGCGGGAGTTAGGACAGATACGCAGTATTTT
TRBD2	-	TRBJ2-3	TRBV3-1/TRBV3-2	CASSQVSGRGTDTQYF	TGTGCCAGCAGCCAGGTTAGCGGGAGGGGAACAGATACGCAGTATTTT
-	-	TRBJ2-7	TRBV25-1	CASSQQGAHEQYF	TGTGCCAGCAGTCAACAGGGAGCCCACGAGCAGTACTTC
TRBD1	-	TRBJ2-7	TRBV6-2/TRBV6-3	CASSSPGQPPREQYF	TGTGCCAGCAGTTCACCGGGACAGCCACCCCGGGAGCAGTACTTC
TRBD2	medium-sized	TRBJ2-1	TRBV4-3	CASSSAGDSYNEQFF	TGCGCCAGCAGCTCAGCGGGAGATTCCTACAATGAGCAGTTCTTC
TRBD1	-	TRBJ2-7	TRBV24-1	CATSDPRTGSSRKYF	TGTGCCACCAGTGACCCTCGGACAGGGTCCTCTAGGAAGTACTTC
-	-	TRBJ2-7	TRBV5-1	CASSPQEGFSYEQYF	TGCGCCAGCAGCCCCCAGGAGGGTTTTTCATACGAGCAGTACTTC
TRBD1	-	TRBJ2-7	TRBV27	CASSFGTGGYEQYF	TGTGCCAGCAGTTTCGGGACAGGGGGCTACGAGCAGTACTTC
TRBD1	-	TRBJ1-5	TRBV19	CASSTQGGQPQHF	TGTGCCAGTAGTACCCAGGGGGGTCAGCCCCAGCATTTT
TRBD2	-	TRBJ2-3	TRBV25-1	CASRDSGLARDTQYF	TGTGCCAGCAGAGACTCCGGACTAGCGAGGGATACGCAGTATTTT
-	-	TRBJ1-2	TRBV10-3	CAISESAGNYGYTF	TGTGCCATCAGTGAGTCCGCAGGGAACTATGGCTACACCTTC